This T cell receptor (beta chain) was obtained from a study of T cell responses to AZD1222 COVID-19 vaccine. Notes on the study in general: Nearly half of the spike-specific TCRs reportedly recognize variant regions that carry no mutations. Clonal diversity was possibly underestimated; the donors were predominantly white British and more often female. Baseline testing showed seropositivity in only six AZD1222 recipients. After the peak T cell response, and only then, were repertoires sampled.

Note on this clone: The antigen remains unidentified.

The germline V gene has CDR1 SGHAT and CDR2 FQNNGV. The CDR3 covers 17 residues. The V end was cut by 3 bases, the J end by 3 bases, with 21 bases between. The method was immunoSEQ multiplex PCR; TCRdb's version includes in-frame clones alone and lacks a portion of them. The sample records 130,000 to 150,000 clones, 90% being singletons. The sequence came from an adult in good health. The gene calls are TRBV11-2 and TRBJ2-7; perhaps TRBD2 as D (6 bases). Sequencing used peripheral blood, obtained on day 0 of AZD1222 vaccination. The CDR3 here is CASSFRGTGVGGYEQYF. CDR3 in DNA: TGTGCCAGCAGCTTTCGGGGGACTGGGGTGGGAGGCTACGAGCAGTACTTC.